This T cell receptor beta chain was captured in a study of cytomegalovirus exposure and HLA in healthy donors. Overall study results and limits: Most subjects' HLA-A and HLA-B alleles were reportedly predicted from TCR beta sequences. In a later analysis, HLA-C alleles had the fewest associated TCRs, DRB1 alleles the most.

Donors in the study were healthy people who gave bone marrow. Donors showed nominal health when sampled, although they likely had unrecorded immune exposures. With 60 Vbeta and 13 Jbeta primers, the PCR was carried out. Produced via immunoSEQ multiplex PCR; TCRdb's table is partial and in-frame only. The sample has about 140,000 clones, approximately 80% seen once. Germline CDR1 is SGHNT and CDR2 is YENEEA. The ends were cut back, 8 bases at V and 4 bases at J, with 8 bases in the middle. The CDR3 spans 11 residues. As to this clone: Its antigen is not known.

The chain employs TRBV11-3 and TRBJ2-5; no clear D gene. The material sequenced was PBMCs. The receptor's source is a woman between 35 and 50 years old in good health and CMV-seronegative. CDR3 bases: TGTGCCAGCCAATCGGGAGAGACCCAGTACTTC. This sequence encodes CASQSGETQYF. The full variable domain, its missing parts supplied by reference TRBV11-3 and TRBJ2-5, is EAGVVQSPRYKIIEKKQPVAFWCNPISGHNTLYWYLQNLGQGPELLIRYENEEAVDDSQLPKDRFSAERLKGVDSTLKIQPAELGDSAVYLCASQSGETQYFGPGTRLLVL.